These 30 T cell receptor beta chains were sequenced from one sample in a study of patients and donors after allogeneic stem cell transplantation. TCRdb re-analysed the RT-PCR reads in MiXCR, keeping a single row per CDR3 protein. The sample includes approximately 99,000 distinct CDR3 sequences, roughly 35% of them seen just once. The material sequenced was blood, either unsorted or a sorted T cell fraction (not recorded which). The receptors stem from a human donor who was either an allogeneic HSCT recipient or a stem cell or donor lymphocyte infusion donor (not recorded which). It is not recorded whose cells these are; they may come from a transplant donor.

The gene calls are TRBV29-1 and TRBJ2-5, with D hard to call. The CDR3 consists of 11 residues. Germline V lookup: CDR1 SQVTM, CDR2 ANQGSEA. V was clipped by 6 bases and J by 2 bases, with 7 bases between them. This CDR3 is CSVRRQETQYF. DNA for the CDR3: TGCAGCGTGCGTCGGCAAGAGACCCAGTACTTC. Filled out from reference TRBV29-1 and TRBJ2-5, the complete variable domain reads SAVISQKPSRDICQRGTSLTIQCQVDSQVTMMFWYRQQPGQSLTLIATANQGSEATYESGFVIDKFPISRPNLTFSTLTVSNMSPEDSSIYLCSVRRQETQYFGPGTRLLVL.

There are many counts of this clonotype. The CDR3 bases are TGTGCCAGCAGCTCAACTTCGACAGTCAACTATGGCTACACCTTC. Its translation is CASSSTSTVNYGYTF. This chain connects TRBV12-3 or TRBV12-4 to TRBJ1-2; D is perhaps TRBD1 (5 bases). Between the trimmed V and J ends, which lost 6 bases and 2 bases, there was a span of 16 bases. The CDR3 totals 15 residues.

This chain joins TRBV18 and TRBJ1-6, with D perhaps matching TRBD1 (5 bases). Between the trimmed V and J ends, which lost 5 bases and 7 bases, there was a span of 9 bases. There are 13 residues in the CDR3. Germline V gene sequence: CDR1 KGHSH, CDR2 LQKENI. The CDR3 DNA reads as TGTGCCAGCTCATCGACAGAGAATTCACCCCTCCACTTT. Translated, it gives CASSSTENSPLHF.

This clonotype was counted at least ten times. The chain joins TRBV29-1 to TRBJ1-1; possible D gene TRBD1, 5 bases. Germline V gene data show CDR1 as SQVTM and CDR2 as ANQGSEA. The V end lost 7 bases, the J end lost 3 bases, and 9 bases lay between the germline ends. The CDR3 loop spans 11 amino acids. The CDR3 DNA sequence: TGCAGCGCCGGGACTTACACTGAAGCTTTCTTT. Encoded protein: CSAGTYTEAFF.

Many counts were recorded for this clonotype. This chain links TRBV6-5 with TRBJ1-1; D is perhaps TRBD1 (6 bases). The V gene lost 6 bases and the J gene lost 7 bases, with 15 bases spanning the gap. The length of the CDR3 is 13 residues. Germline CDR1 is MNHEY and CDR2 is SVGAGI. The CDR3, as DNA: TGTGCCAGCAGCTCCCAAACAGGGTTTGAAGCTTTCTTT. This encodes CASSSQTGFEAFF.

The rearrangement uses TRBV19 and TRBJ1-2; D gene uncertain. This CDR3 is built from 14 residues. Trimming left V 5 bases short and J 4 bases short, with 14 bases between. CDR1 and CDR2 from the germline V gene are LNHDA and SQIVND (reference sequence). This CDR3 reads CASSPRTFLYGYTF. The CDR3 DNA is TGTGCCAGTAGTCCGAGGACTTTTCTCTATGGCTACACCTTC.

Turning to this clonotype: A single base separates this from a much larger clone, so it may be a read error. This chain connects TRBV5-6 to TRBJ2-1, with a weak D call TRBD2 (5 bases). The CDR3 has 16 residues. V lost 2 bases to trimming and J lost 10 bases, with 22 bases between them. The V gene's germline CDR1 is SGHDT and CDR2 YYEEEE. The CDR3 sequence: CASSFRRLTTTKEQFF. The CDR3 DNA follows: TGTGCCAGCAGCTTTAGGCGACTAACTACCACCAAAGAGCAGTTCTTC.

V usage is TRBV12-3 or TRBV12-4 and J usage is TRBJ2-3, with D hard to call. V gave up 3 bases and J gave up 0 bases, with 13 bases separating them. The CDR3 spans 16 residues. CDR3: CASSFSPTWSTDTQYF. For the CDR3, the DNA is TGTGCCAGCAGTTTCAGCCCAACCTGGAGCACAGATACGCAGTATTTT.

This chain links TRBV7-2 with TRBJ2-3; no clear D gene. Germline values: CDR1 SGHTA, CDR2 FQGNSA. The V end was cut by 2 bases, the J end by 4 bases, with 4 bases between. The CDR3 consists of 12 residues. The CDR3 reads CASSLNPDTQYF. In DNA form, the CDR3 reads TGTGCCAGCAGCTTAAACCCAGATACGCAGTATTTT.

The gene calls are TRBV7-2 and TRBJ2-3; TRBD1 is a possible D gene (5 bases). V gave up 1 base and J gave up 0 bases, with 14 bases separating them. This CDR3 is 17 amino acids long. From germline, CDR1 is SGHTA and CDR2 FQGNSA. The CDR3 loop reads CASSLVARTTSTDTQYF. The DNA for the CDR3 is TGTGCCAGCAGCTTAGTAGCTAGGACAACTAGCACAGATACGCAGTATTTT.

The rearrangement links TRBV4-2 to TRBJ2-1; possibly TRBD2 for D (5 bases). Germline assignment: CDR1 LGHNA and CDR2 YNFKEQ. V was shortened by 4 bases and J by 3 bases, with 16 bases between the two germline ends. This CDR3 comprises 16 residues. CDR3 residues: CASSPRGSRIYNEQFF. As DNA, the CDR3 is TGTGCCAGCAGCCCCCGCGGGTCGCGGATCTACAATGAGCAGTTCTTC.

J is TRBJ1-2 and V is TRBV4-1; 8 bases are a match to TRBD1. The CDR3 length is 16 residues. Losses at the gene ends were 1 base for V and 2 bases for J; bases not matched to a gene: 6. Germline CDR1 is MGHRA and CDR2 is YSYEKL. In DNA form, the CDR3 reads TGCGCCAGCAGCCAAGGACAGGGGCCCAACAACTATGGCTACACCTTC. Protein product: CASSQGQGPNNYGYTF.

CDR3 nucleotides: TGTGCCAGCAGTGAACCCTACCGACTCGGGTACTACGAGCAGTACTTC. Translation: CASSEPYRLGYYEQYF. V gene TRBV2 combines with J gene TRBJ2-7; the D is unclear. This CDR3 comprises 16 residues. The germline gives CDR1 SNHLY, CDR2 FYNNEI. The V and J ends lost 2 bases and 3 bases respectively, with 17 bases between them.

This clonotype was seen a few times. The gene calls are TRBV12-3 or TRBV12-4 and TRBJ1-1; 8 nucleotides align to TRBD1. This CDR3 is built from 13 residues. The ends lost 0 bases at V and 10 bases at J; junction bases unmatched: 4. The CDR3 sequence: CASSLAPGGRAFF. In nucleotides, the CDR3 is TGTGCCAGCAGTTTAGCGCCAGGGGGCAGAGCTTTCTTT.

This clonotype was observed a few times. The rearrangement uses TRBV12-3 or TRBV12-4 and TRBJ2-1; D is ambiguous. The V end lost 5 bases, the J end lost 5 bases, and 7 bases lay between the germline ends. There are 12 residues in the CDR3. CDR3 loop: CASSNFNNEQFF. In nucleotides, the CDR3 is TGTGCCAGCAGTAATTTCAACAATGAGCAGTTCTTC.

This clonotype was observed a handful of times. J is TRBJ1-5 and V is TRBV7-2; TRBD1 matches at 9 bases. This CDR3 has 15 amino acids. V was pared by 5 bases and J by 6 bases, with 8 bases of the junction left unmatched. The germline gives CDR1 SGHTA, CDR2 FQGNSA. The CDR3 loop is CASSKQGAISQPQHF. CDR3 DNA sequence: TGTGCCAGCAGCAAACAGGGGGCAATTAGTCAGCCCCAGCATTTT.

This clonotype was seen more than once but under ten times. The CDR3 protein is CSARGDYSNQPQHF. The CDR3 DNA sequence: TGCAGTGCTAGAGGGGATTATAGCAATCAGCCCCAGCATTTT. The chain joins TRBV20-1 to TRBJ1-5; D is ambiguous. Trimming pared 1 base from V and 0 bases from J, leaving 7 bases between. The CDR3 consists of 14 residues. Germline V lookup: CDR1 DFQATT, CDR2 SNEGSKA (reference sequence).

This clonotype was seen a handful of times. The rearrangement uses TRBV18 and TRBJ1-2; no clear D gene. The ends were cut back, 3 bases at V and 13 bases at J, with 18 bases in the middle. Germline V gives CDR1 KGHSH, CDR2 LQKENI. The CDR3 covers 13 residues. CDR3 sequence: CASSPQEYGYCTF. The CDR3 region has the DNA TGTGCCAGCTCACCTCAGGAGTATGGCTACTGCACCTTC.

This clonotype was seen only once. This rearrangement joins TRBV6-2 or TRBV6-3 to TRBJ2-3; D remains unclear. The CDR3 spans 12 residues. The germline gives CDR1 MNHEY, CDR2 SVGEGT. Trimming removed 6 bases from V and 6 bases from J, with 10 bases in between. The CDR3 spells CASRYDVDTQYF. The CDR3 nucleotides are TGTGCCAGCAGATATGACGTGGATACGCAGTATTTT.

The chain couples TRBV5-1 to TRBJ2-1; 12 bases fit TRBD2. Germline V gene data show CDR1 as SGHRS and CDR2 as YFSETQ. The CDR3 is 19 residues long. J lost 7 bases, V lost 0 bases, and 14 bases had no gene match. For the CDR3, the DNA is TGCGCCAGCAGCTTGGCCCCCCGAGGACTAGCGGGATCGGAGAATGAGCAGTTCTTC. Encoded protein: CASSLAPRGLAGSENEQFF.

This clonotype came up a few times. This chain connects TRBV24-1 to TRBJ1-2; possibly TRBD1 for D (5 bases). V lost 4 bases and J lost 4, with 9 bases in between. Germline CDR1 reads KGHDR; CDR2 reads SFDVKD. The CDR3 totals 13 residues. CDR3 bases: TGTGCCACCAGTGACTTTGACAGCTATGGCTACACCTTC. Amino acid sequence: CATSDFDSYGYTF.

A few counts support this clonotype. The J gene is TRBJ2-1, the V gene TRBV10-3; 8 bases map to TRBD2. Losses at the gene ends were 0 bases for V and 5 bases for J; bases not matched to a gene: 3. Germline CDR1 is ENHRY and CDR2 is SYGVKD. This CDR3 comprises 15 residues. The CDR3 nucleotides read TGTGCCATCAGTGAGTCGATAGCGGGGAACAATGAGCAGTTCTTC. This translates into CAISESIAGNNEQFF.

In DNA form, the CDR3 reads TGTGCCAGCAGTAGATTCAAGGGGGGGAGCACAGATACGCAGTATTTT. Amino acid sequence: CASSRFKGGSTDTQYF. The V call is TRBV28, the J call TRBJ2-3, with TRBD2 as a possible D gene (7 bases). This CDR3 contains 16 residues. The ends were cut back, 5 bases at V and 0 bases at J, with 15 bases in the middle. In germline, CDR1 is MDHEN, CDR2 SYDVKM.

V usage is TRBV7-2 and J usage is TRBJ1-2; TRBD1 agrees at 8 bases. The trim removed 5 bases at V and 6 bases at J, leaving 11 bases unmatched. CDR1 is SGHTA and CDR2 is FQGNSA in the germline V gene. CDR3 length equals 15 residues. The CDR3 region is CASSRGQGTGDGYTF. The CDR3, as DNA: TGTGCCAGCAGCCGTGGACAGGGAACGGGCGATGGCTACACCTTC. The variable domain in full, with the rest retrieved from reference TRBV7-2 and TRBJ1-2, is GAGVSQSPSNKVTEKGKDVELRCDPISGHTALYWYRQSLGQGLEFLIYFQGNSAPDKSGLPSDRFSAERTGGSVSTLTIQRTQQEDSAVYLCASSRGQGTGDGYTFGSGTRLTVV.

CDR3 loop: CASSHLTPLAGNTGELFF. DNA of the CDR3: TGTGCCAGCAGCCACTTAACGCCCCTAGCCGGTAACACCGGGGAGCTGTTTTTT. The gene calls are TRBV6-5 and TRBJ2-2; a possible D gene is TRBD2 (5 bases). V was shortened by 6 bases and J by 2 bases, with 22 bases between the two germline ends. The CDR3 is made up of 18 amino acids. Germline CDR1 is MNHEY and CDR2 is SVGAGI.

V gene TRBV29-1 combines with J gene TRBJ2-1, with 13 bases matching TRBD2. The CDR3 spans 16 residues. Germline assignment: CDR1 SQVTM and CDR2 ANQGSEA. Unmatched junction bases numbered 6, after V lost 4 bases and J lost 3 bases. As DNA, the CDR3 is TGCAGCGTTGGGGGACTAGCGGGAACAGGCTACAATGAGCAGTTCTTC. This codes for CSVGGLAGTGYNEQFF.

J is TRBJ1-6 and V is TRBV5-1; possible D gene TRBD1, 5 bases. Looked up from germline, CDR1 is SGHRS and CDR2 is YFSETQ. V shed 5 bases and J shed 10 bases, with 19 bases lying between them. The CDR3 length is 15 residues. The CDR3 here is CASRPGYGDGSPLHF. CDR3 DNA: TGCGCCAGCAGACCGGGTTACGGGGACGGGTCACCCCTCCACTTT.

The rearrangement links TRBV20-1 to TRBJ2-1, with D hard to call. V gave up 5 bases and J gave up 6 bases, with 5 bases separating them. The CDR3 runs 10 residues. CDR1 is DFQATT and CDR2 is SNEGSKA in the germline V gene (reference sequence). The CDR3 DNA reads TGCAGTGCTGATGTCAATGAGCAGTTCTTC. It encodes CSADVNEQFF.

This clonotype was observed a few times. J is TRBJ2-5 and V is TRBV12-3 or TRBV12-4, with D possibly being TRBD1 (5 bases). This CDR3 is 13 amino acids long. V shed 4 bases and J shed 5 bases, with 11 bases lying between them. The CDR3 region is CASSYQGRETQYF. Here the CDR3 DNA reads TGTGCCAGCAGTTACCAGGGTAGGGAGACCCAGTACTTC.

V gene TRBV18 combines with J gene TRBJ1-1; no clear D. CDR3 length: 12 residues. Per germline, CDR1 KGHSH and CDR2 LQKENI. V shed 6 bases and J shed 5 bases, with 10 bases lying between them. The CDR3 region has the DNA TGTGCCAGCTCCACTTGGTGGACTGAAGCTTTCTTT. This gives the protein CASSTWWTEAFF.